This TCR beta chain comes out of a study of multiple sclerosis patients with progressive multifocal leukoencephalopathy. The sample's time point: more than ten months of natalizumab therapy. Produced via immunoSEQ multiplex PCR; TCRdb's table is partial and in-frame only. The sample lists more than 20,000 clones, about 91% occurring once. The germline V gene has CDR1 SGHTA and CDR2 FQGNSA. V lost 5 bases and J lost 4; bases outside the gene matches: 14. The CDR3 is made up of 18 amino acids. The receptor was derived from a man aged 30-40 years with multiple sclerosis. The material was PBMCs, obtained from a patient treated with natalizumab. The chain uses TRBV7-2 and TRBJ2-7; 13 positions match TRBD2. In DNA, the CDR3 is TGTGCCAGCAGCAGCGCCTGGACTAGCGGGAGTAACGGGTACGAGCAGTACTTC. Its protein product is CASSSAWTSGSNGYEQYF.